Below are 25 T cell receptor beta chains sequenced from a single sample in a study of blood T cell repertoires in COVID-19. Clones were read by immunoSEQ multiplex PCR, and TCRdb kept only the in-frame ones, dropping some. The repertoire holds around 180,000 clones, with roughly 81% as singletons. The sequenced sample consisted of peripheral blood. Every receptor here comes from a woman older than 75 with COVID-19, enrolled during active disease.

The genes are TRBV19 and TRBJ2-4; 8 bases map to TRBD1. CDR1 is LNHDA and CDR2 is SQIVND in the germline V gene (reference sequence). The V segment lost 5 bases and the J segment 9 bases; nucleotides outside the gene matches: 6. CDR3 length equals 13 residues. CDR3 in DNA: TGTGCCAGTAGTGGGGACAGGCGGCCCATTCAGTACTTC. Amino acids: CASSGDRRPIQYF.

The rearrangement uses TRBV6-5 and TRBJ1-6, with 7 bases matching TRBD1. Germline V CDR1 and CDR2: MNHEY, SVGAGI. V shed 6 bases and J 7 bases; nucleotides not matched to a gene: 3. CDR3 length equals 13 residues. In DNA, the CDR3 is TGTGCCAGCAGGACAGGGACGAATTCACCCCTCCACTTT. This sequence encodes CASRTGTNSPLHF.

The chain has TRBV5-1 and TRBJ2-3; D uncertain. The CDR3 spans 19 residues. CDR1 and CDR2 (germline): SGHRS, YFSETQ. Between the trimmed V and J ends, which lost 0 bases and 0 bases, there was a span of 20 bases. The CDR3 loop is CASSLESLVLDGSTDTQYF. Here the CDR3 DNA reads TGCGCCAGCAGCTTGGAGAGTTTAGTCCTAGACGGTAGCACAGATACGCAGTATTTT.

The genes are TRBV14 and TRBJ2-3, with D unresolved. V lost 4 bases to trimming and J lost 0 bases, with 8 bases between them. The germline V gene has CDR1 SGHDN and CDR2 FVKESK. The CDR3 spans 14 residues. Here the CDR3 reads CASSPFTSTDTQYF. In DNA, the CDR3 is TGTGCCAGCAGCCCGTTCACTAGCACAGATACGCAGTATTTT. The full variable domain, with the rest looked up from reference TRBV14 and TRBJ2-3, is EAGVTQFPSHSVIEKGQTVTLRCDPISGHDNLYWYRRVMGKEIKFLLHFVKESKQDESGMPNNRFLAERTGGTYSTLKVQPAELEDSGVYFCASSPFTSTDTQYFGPGTRLTVL.

This clone has at least ten counts. V usage is TRBV2 and J usage is TRBJ2-1; 7 bases agree with TRBD1. The junction had 8 bases not matched to a gene; V was cut back by 0 bases and J by 15 bases. The CDR3 consists of 13 residues. Germline CDR1 is SNHLY and CDR2 is FYNNEI. The CDR3 DNA sequence: TGTGCCAGCAGTGAAGCTGAGGGGGCGCGGGCGTTCTTC. It codes for CASSEAEGARAFF.

This chain connects TRBV28 to TRBJ2-5; TRBD1 is a possible D gene (5 bases). Germline loops: CDR1 MDHEN, CDR2 SYDVKM. CDR3 size: 12 residues. V was trimmed by 4 bases and J by 6 bases, leaving 9 bases between them. This CDR3 is CASSSGLQTQYF. The CDR3 DNA sequence: TGTGCCAGCAGTTCAGGGTTACAGACCCAGTACTTC.

The rearrangement links TRBV7-6 to TRBJ2-5, with TRBD1 identical over 10 bases. The CDR3 has 16 residues. CDR1 and CDR2 (germline): SGHVS, FNYEAQ. Trimming took 5 bases from V and 6 from J; bases not matched to a gene: 12. CDR3 loop: CASSDRQGARGQTQYF. In DNA, the CDR3 is TGTGCCAGCAGCGATAGACAGGGGGCGAGAGGACAGACCCAGTACTTC.

The chain links TRBV28 to TRBJ1-5; tentatively, D is TRBD1 (6 bases). Trimming stripped 6 bases from V and 6 bases from J, with 15 bases between. The CDR3 has 14 amino acids. Looked up from germline, CDR1 is MDHEN and CDR2 is SYDVKM. CDR3: CASSPRTGSQPQHF. CDR3 DNA: TGTGCCAGCAGCCCCCGAACAGGGTCTCAGCCCCAGCATTTT.

The genes are TRBV10-3 and TRBJ1-3; a weak D match, TRBD1 (6 bases). With 10 bases removed from V and 2 bases from J, the gap between germline ends came to 18 bases. Germline CDR1 is ENHRY and CDR2 is SYGVKD. This CDR3 is built from 15 residues. DNA for the CDR3: TGTGCCACGCAGTTCACCGGGACACCTGGAAACACCATATATTTT. Its translation is CATQFTGTPGNTIYF.

The V call is TRBV5-1, the J call TRBJ2-5, with D possibly matching TRBD2 (6 bases). Trimming left V 1 base short and J 4 bases short, with 14 bases between. Germline V lookup: CDR1 SGHRS, CDR2 YFSETQ. This CDR3 region has 15 residues. CDR3 region: CASSLNAGFRETQYF. CDR3 sequence (DNA): TGCGCCAGCAGCTTGAATGCGGGGTTTAGAGAGACCCAGTACTTC.

The chain carries TRBV7-9 and TRBJ2-2; 9 bases line up with TRBD2. V lost 2 bases to trimming and J lost 1 base; unmatched junction nucleotides: 2. Germline CDR1 reads SEHNR; CDR2 reads FQNEAQ (reference sequence). This CDR3 comprises 16 residues. The CDR3 loop is CASSLSSGVNTGELFF. In DNA, the CDR3 is TGTGCCAGCAGCTTATCTAGCGGGGTGAACACCGGGGAGCTGTTTTTT.

V and J are TRBV19 and TRBJ1-2; D uncertain. The germline V and J ends were trimmed by 6 bases and 3 bases, with 17 bases remaining between them. CDR3 size: 15 residues. Germline V gives CDR1 LNHDA, CDR2 SQIVND (reference sequence). This chain's CDR3 is CASSRTLKGDYGYTF. In nucleotides, the CDR3 is TGTGCCAGTAGCCGAACTCTTAAAGGAGACTATGGCTACACCTTC. Combining the CDR3 with reference TRBV19 and TRBJ1-2 gives the whole variable domain DGGITQSPKYLFRKEGQNVTLSCEQNLNHDAMYWYRQDPGQGLRLIYYSQIVNDFQKGDIAEGYSVSREKKESFPLTVTSAQKNPTAFYLCASSRTLKGDYGYTFGSGTRLTVV.

The V call is TRBV6-1, the J call TRBJ1-1, with D possibly TRBD1 on 6 matching bases. The CDR3 consists of 14 residues. CDR1 and CDR2 (germline): MNHNS, SASEGT. The ends were cut back, 3 bases at V and 0 bases at J, with 8 bases in the middle. The CDR3, as DNA: TGTGCCAGCAGTGAGCACAGGGTGAACACTGAAGCTTTCTTT. It codes for CASSEHRVNTEAFF.

The chain joins TRBV5-5 to TRBJ2-7; D perhaps matches TRBD1 (6 bases). With 0 bases removed from V and 2 bases from J, the gap between germline ends came to 12 bases. Germline V gene lookup returns CDR1 SGHKS and CDR2 YYEKEE (reference sequence). CDR3 length equals 15 residues. CDR3 DNA sequence: TGTGCCAGCAGCTTGGGACAGGATTTAACCTACGAGCAGTACTTC. Residues: CASSLGQDLTYEQYF.

The genes are TRBV5-5 and TRBJ2-1, with 7 nucleotides matching TRBD2. Germline V gene sequence: CDR1 SGHKS, CDR2 YYEKEE (reference sequence). V was pared by 4 bases and J by 7 bases, with 17 bases of the junction left unmatched. The CDR3 is 17 residues long. As DNA, the CDR3 is TGTGCCAGCAGCGACGGAGCGGGACTACGGTGGAGGAATGAGCAGTTCTTC. Protein sequence: CASSDGAGLRWRNEQFF.

This clone was counted at least ten times. The chain carries TRBV2 and TRBJ1-5; a weak D match, TRBD1 (5 bases). V lost 4 bases and J lost 0, with 7 bases in between. From germline, CDR1 is SNHLY and CDR2 FYNNEI. The CDR3 covers 14 residues. CDR3 residues: CASSADSSNQPQHF. In DNA, the CDR3 is TGTGCCAGCAGTGCCGACAGTAGCAATCAGCCCCAGCATTTT.

CDR3 DNA sequence: TGTGCCAGCAGCTTGAAGGCGGCCCCCTACGAGCAGTACTTC. This translates into CASSLKAAPYEQYF. The gene calls are TRBV5-4 and TRBJ2-7; D call uncertain. This CDR3 has 14 amino acids. Looked up from germline, CDR1 is SGHNT and CDR2 is YYREEE (reference sequence). V lost 1 base to trimming and J lost 2 bases, with 10 bases between them.

The V call is TRBV2, the J call TRBJ2-7; D remains ambiguous. CDR1 is SNHLY, CDR2 FYNNEI, per germline. CDR3 length: 14 residues. Trimming cost V 6 bases and J 1 base, with 13 bases left between them. The CDR3 here is CASRQDYGSYEQYF. The DNA of the CDR3 is TGTGCCAGCAGGCAGGATTATGGGTCCTACGAGCAGTACTTC.

In its sample, this clone was seen once. The V call is TRBV7-9, the J call TRBJ1-4, with a possible D match to TRBD1 (5 bases). The CDR3 is made up of 16 amino acids. V lost 3 bases and J 7 bases, leaving 18 bases between the germline ends. Germline-derived CDR1 and CDR2 are SEHNR and FQNEAQ (reference sequence). The CDR3 reads CASSFSGEGRSEKLFF. The CDR3 DNA follows: TGTGCCAGCAGCTTTAGCGGTGAGGGACGAAGTGAAAAACTGTTTTTT.

This sequence joins TRBV18 and TRBJ2-1, with TRBD2 matching over 9 bases. The V and J ends lost 6 bases and 7 bases, in that order; junction bases with no gene match: 10. Germline V CDR1 and CDR2: KGHSH, LQKENI. The CDR3 length is 15 residues. CDR3 region: CASSHWREGQNEQFF. The CDR3 DNA sequence: TGTGCCAGCTCTCACTGGCGGGAGGGCCAAAATGAGCAGTTCTTC. Combining the CDR3 with reference TRBV18 and TRBJ2-1 gives the whole variable domain NAGVMQNPRHLVRRRGQEARLRCSPMKGHSHVYWYRQLPEEGLKFMVYLQKENIIDESGMPKERFSAEFPKEGPSILRIQQVVRGDSAAYFCASSHWREGQNEQFFGPGTRLTVL.

The table lists this clone with a count of one. The chain combines TRBV3-1 (or the pseudogene TRBV3-2) with TRBJ2-5, with D perhaps TRBD2 (7 bases). The CDR3 extends over 15 amino acids. The V and J ends lost 0 bases and 4 bases respectively, with 12 bases between them. Germline V gene sequence: CDR1 LGHDT, CDR2 YNNKEL (reference sequence). Here the CDR3 reads CASSQDRGAGETQYF. The DNA for the CDR3 is TGTGCCAGCAGCCAAGATCGGGGGGCGGGAGAGACCCAGTACTTC.

This clone showed up just a few times. This rearrangement joins TRBV5-1 to TRBJ1-2; 10 bases agree with TRBD1. CDR1 is SGHRS and CDR2 is YFSETQ in the germline V gene. CDR3 size: 17 residues. The junction had 8 bases not matched to a gene; V was cut back by 1 base and J by 2 bases. This CDR3 is CASSLWFRQGANYGYTF. The CDR3 DNA sequence: TGCGCCAGCAGCTTGTGGTTCCGACAGGGGGCGAACTATGGCTACACCTTC.

V is TRBV7-2 and J is TRBJ1-2, with 7 bases aligning to TRBD1. The CDR3 covers 13 residues. Germline assignment: CDR1 SGHTA and CDR2 FQGNSA. The V and J ends lost 5 bases and 4 bases, in that order; junction bases with no gene match: 4. In nucleotides, the CDR3 is TGTGCCAGCAGCCCCGGACAGGCCTATGGCTACACCTTC. This translates into CASSPGQAYGYTF.

The V and J genes are TRBV18 and TRBJ2-5; unclear D gene. Germline loops: CDR1 KGHSH, CDR2 LQKENI. Deletions cut 6 bases from V and 0 bases from J, with 5 bases between. The CDR3 is made up of 12 amino acids. CDR3 sequence reads: CASSDYQETQYF. The CDR3 region has the DNA TGTGCCAGCTCTGACTACCAAGAGACCCAGTACTTC.

The genes are TRBV24-1 and TRBJ2-7; no definite D call. There are 14 residues in the CDR3. Germline loops: CDR1 KGHDR, CDR2 SFDVKD. Trimming left V 4 bases short and J 4 bases short, with 13 bases between. The CDR3 nucleotides read TGTGCCACCAGTGACCCCCGATGGCCTTACGAGCAGTACTTC. It translates to CATSDPRWPYEQYF.